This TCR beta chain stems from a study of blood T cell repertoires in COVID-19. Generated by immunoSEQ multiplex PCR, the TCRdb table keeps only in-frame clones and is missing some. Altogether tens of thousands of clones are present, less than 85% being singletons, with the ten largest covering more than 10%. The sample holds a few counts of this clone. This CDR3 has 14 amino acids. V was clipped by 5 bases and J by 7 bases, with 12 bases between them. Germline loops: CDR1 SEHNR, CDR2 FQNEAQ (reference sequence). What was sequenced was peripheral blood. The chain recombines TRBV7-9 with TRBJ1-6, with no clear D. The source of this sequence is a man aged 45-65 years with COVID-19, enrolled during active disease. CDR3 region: CASSPRSGNSPLHF. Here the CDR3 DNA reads TGTGCCAGCAGCCCTAGGTCCGGCAATTCACCCCTCCACTTT.